Below are 24 T cell receptor beta chains sequenced from a single sample in a study of T cell responses to AZD1222 COVID-19 vaccine. This table comes from immunoSEQ multiplex PCR, and its TCRdb copy is limited to in-frame clones, with some not included. The repertoire consists of about 180,000 clones, with about 93% occurring once and the leading ten covering 0.8% to 1.3%. The material sequenced was peripheral blood, taken 28 days after the second dose of the MenACWY control vaccine. These receptors originate from an adult who received the MenACWY meningococcal vaccine as a control.

The chain joins TRBV5-4 to TRBJ1-2, with D unresolved. Germline V lookup: CDR1 SGHNT, CDR2 YYREEE (reference sequence). Trimming shortened V by 5 bases and J by 5 bases, and 16 bases separated the two germline ends. There are 14 residues in the CDR3. Here the CDR3 reads CASRLKDRQYGYTF. The CDR3 DNA is TGTGCCAGCAGACTTAAGGACCGGCAGTATGGCTACACCTTC.

The rearrangement links TRBV6-2 or TRBV6-3 to TRBJ2-6; unclear D gene. Trimming shortened V by 1 base and J by 2 bases, and 6 bases separated the two germline ends. This CDR3 has 15 residues. Germline-derived CDR1 and CDR2 are MNHEY and SVGEGT. CDR3 nucleotide sequence: TGTGCCAGCAGTTACTTCTCTCCTGGGGCCAACGTCCTGACTTTC. Translating it yields CASSYFSPGANVLTF.

The chain carries TRBV7-3 and TRBJ2-3; 16 nucleotides match TRBD2. The V and J ends lost 3 bases and 2 bases, in that order; junction bases with no gene match: 5. CDR1 SGHTA and CDR2 FQGTGA come from the germline V gene. The CDR3 spans 18 residues. CDR3 in amino acids: CASSLGLAGGRLTDTQYF. The CDR3 DNA is TGTGCCAGCAGCTTGGGACTAGCGGGGGGGCGCCTCACAGATACGCAGTATTTT.

The chain links TRBV5-1 to TRBJ2-7, with 7 bases matching TRBD2. The CDR3 sequence is 16 residues long. Germline CDR1 reads SGHRS; CDR2 reads YFSETQ. J lost 2 bases, V lost 4 bases, and 12 bases had no gene match. The CDR3 loop reads CASSPRGSGATYEQYF. In nucleotides, the CDR3 is TGCGCCAGCAGCCCGAGGGGAAGCGGGGCCACCTACGAGCAGTACTTC.

The V and J genes are TRBV7-6 and TRBJ1-2, with 8 nucleotides matching TRBD1. The CDR3 is made up of 15 amino acids. Germline V gives CDR1 SGHVS, CDR2 FNYEAQ. Unmatched junction bases numbered 9, after V lost 1 base and J lost 8 bases. In DNA, the CDR3 is TGTGCCAGCAGCTTAGACGCTGGGACAGGTGCGGGCTACACCTTC. Translated: CASSLDAGTGAGYTF.

CDR3: CASSFTGGEAYEQYF. The CDR3 DNA reads TGTGCCAGCAGCTTCACAGGAGGGGAAGCCTACGAGCAGTACTTC. The chain employs TRBV11-3 and TRBJ2-7, with a weak D call TRBD2 (6 bases). V was clipped by 3 bases and J by 2 bases, with 14 bases between them. Germline assignment: CDR1 SGHNT and CDR2 YENEEA. The length of the CDR3 is 15 residues.

The chain couples TRBV28 to TRBJ1-1, with TRBD1 matching over 7 bases. Losses at the gene ends were 5 bases for V and 11 bases for J; bases not matched to a gene: 11. CDR1 and CDR2 from the germline V gene are MDHEN and SYDVKM. The CDR3 runs 13 residues. The CDR3 spells CASSATGRFWAFF. CDR3 nucleotide sequence: TGTGCCAGCAGTGCGACAGGGAGGTTTTGGGCTTTCTTT.

The chain employs TRBV7-9 and TRBJ1-2; D is unclear. This CDR3 comprises 13 residues. V was trimmed by 1 base and J by 3 bases, leaving 6 bases between them. The germline gives CDR1 SEHNR, CDR2 FQNEAQ (reference sequence). In DNA form, the CDR3 reads TGTGCCAGCAGCTTAGGAGCGGACTATGGCTACACCTTC. The encoded protein is CASSLGADYGYTF.

The chain recombines TRBV6-5 with TRBJ1-2; D is unresolved. Deletions cut 5 bases from V and 8 bases from J, with 18 bases between. The germline V gene has CDR1 MNHEY and CDR2 SVGAGI. The CDR3 length is 14 residues. CDR3 sequence: CASSQNRGGSGYTF. As DNA, the CDR3 is TGTGCCAGCAGTCAAAACAGAGGAGGGTCCGGCTACACCTTC.

The rearrangement uses TRBV2 and TRBJ1-2, with 7 bases fitting TRBD1. J lost 2 bases, V lost 0 bases, and 0 bases had no gene match. In germline, CDR1 is SNHLY, CDR2 FYNNEI. The CDR3 is 14 residues long. CDR3 sequence reads: CASSEATGNYGYTF. CDR3 sequence (DNA): TGTGCCAGCAGTGAAGCGACAGGGAACTATGGCTACACCTTC. Complete variable domain (other parts from reference TRBV2 and TRBJ1-2): EPEVTQTPSHQVTQMGQEVILRCVPISNHLYFYWYRQILGQKVEFLVSFYNNEISEKSEIFDDQFSVERPDGSNFTLKIRSTKLEDSAMYFCASSEATGNYGYTFGSGTRLTVV.

V is TRBV6-6 and J is TRBJ1-1; D is unclear. Germline loops: CDR1 MNHNY, CDR2 SVGAGI (reference sequence). Trimming stripped 5 bases from V and 0 bases from J, with 13 bases between. The CDR3 runs to 15 residues. DNA of the CDR3: TGTGCCAGCAGTCCCCGAACAACGATGAACACTGAAGCTTTCTTT. It yields the protein CASSPRTTMNTEAFF.

This chain uses TRBV6-5 with TRBJ2-7, with 7 bases lining up with TRBD1. The CDR3 runs to 16 residues. Per germline, CDR1 MNHEY and CDR2 SVGAGI. The V gene end was trimmed by 0 bases and the J gene end by 5 bases; junction bases not matched to a gene: 10. This CDR3 is CASSYSRAGGSHEQYF. For the CDR3, the DNA is TGTGCCAGCAGTTACTCGAGGGCAGGGGGAAGCCACGAGCAGTACTTC.

The chain joins TRBV5-4 to TRBJ1-2; 10 nucleotides align to TRBD1. Unmatched junction bases numbered 4, after V lost 4 bases and J lost 7 bases. This CDR3 has 13 residues. The germline V gene encodes CDR1 SGHNT and CDR2 YYREEE (reference sequence). The CDR3 spells CASSTWTGGGYTF. The CDR3 DNA is TGTGCCAGCAGCACCTGGACAGGGGGTGGCTACACCTTC.

The J gene is TRBJ2-7, the V gene TRBV27; 7 nucleotides line up with TRBD1. The germline V gene encodes CDR1 MNHEY and CDR2 SMNVEV (reference sequence). Trimming cost V 6 bases and J 6 bases; bases outside gene matches: 11. The CDR3 loop spans 14 amino acids. CDR3 residues: CASRRQGRGVEQYF. The DNA of the CDR3 is TGTGCCAGCAGAAGACAGGGTCGAGGTGTCGAGCAGTACTTC.

This clone was seen once. This chain links TRBV30 with TRBJ2-1; D ambiguous. V lost 5 bases and J lost 9, with 20 bases in between. Germline V gene lookup returns CDR1 GTSNPN and CDR2 SVGIG (reference sequence). This CDR3 comprises 14 residues. The DNA for the CDR3 is TGTGCCTGGTCCCCGGCCCCTATAAATGTTGAGCAGTTCTTC. It specifies CAWSPAPINVEQFF.

The CDR3, as DNA: TGTGCCAGCAGTCTGACAGGCGCGGTCTATAATTCACCCCTCCACTTT. Translation: CASSLTGAVYNSPLHF. The chain has TRBV28 and TRBJ1-6; D might be TRBD1 (6 bases). The CDR3 has 16 amino acids. Germline CDR1 reads MDHEN; CDR2 reads SYDVKM. Trimming removed 5 bases at V and 3 bases at J, with 14 bases between.

A single count supports this clone. J is TRBJ1-6 and V is TRBV5-1; 8 bases agree with TRBD1. Germline CDR1 SGHRS, CDR2 YFSETQ. The V segment lost 2 bases and the J segment 4 bases; nucleotides outside the gene matches: 2. The CDR3 runs 15 residues. For the CDR3, the DNA is TGCGCCAGCAGCTTCAGGGGGCAGTATAATTCACCCCTCCACTTT. Translation: CASSFRGQYNSPLHF.

The chain links TRBV7-6 to TRBJ2-3, with D perhaps matching TRBD2 (6 bases). Germline lookup yields CDR1 SGHVS and CDR2 FNYEAQ. The CDR3 is made up of 16 amino acids. Trimming stripped 0 bases from V and 6 bases from J, with 16 bases between. Written as DNA, the CDR3 is TGTGCCAGCAGCTTAGCGGAGGGGCCAGTGATGGATACGCAGTATTTT. Translation gives CASSLAEGPVMDTQYF. Using reference TRBV7-6 and TRBJ2-3 for the parts outside the CDR3, the full variable domain is GAGVSQSPRYKVTKRGQDVALRCDPISGHVSLYWYRQALGQGPEFLTYFNYEAQQDKSGLPNDRFSAERPEGSISTLTIQRTEQRDSAMYRCASSLAEGPVMDTQYFGPGTRLTVL.

The V gene is TRBV28, the J gene TRBJ1-2; 11 bases map to TRBD1. There are 14 residues in the CDR3. With V trimmed by 6 bases and J by 4 bases, 4 bases remained unmatched. Looked up from germline, CDR1 is MDHEN and CDR2 is SYDVKM. The DNA of the CDR3 is TGTGCCAGCAGCTCCGGGACAGGGGGCTATGGCTACACCTTC. Residues: CASSSGTGGYGYTF.

This clone has just one count. The same CDR3 arises from other DNA sequences in this sample as well. V and J are TRBV24-1 and TRBJ1-1; D not resolved. The CDR3 contains 13 residues. Deletions cut 2 bases from V and 5 bases from J, with 8 bases between. Germline lookup yields CDR1 KGHDR and CDR2 SFDVKD. DNA for the CDR3: TGTGCCACCAGTGATTCTGGACGGACTGAAGCTTTCTTT. Translating gives CATSDSGRTEAFF.

The chain links TRBV7-2 to TRBJ1-2; 9 bases map to TRBD1. V shed 1 base, J shed 1 base, and the junction held 7 bases outside the gene matches. CDR3 length equals 17 residues. CDR1 and CDR2 from the germline V gene are SGHTA and FQGNSA. CDR3 sequence reads: CASSLDPRQGVNYGYTF. In DNA form, the CDR3 reads TGTGCCAGCAGCTTAGACCCCCGACAGGGGGTTAACTATGGCTACACCTTC.

This chain uses TRBV2 with TRBJ2-2; 11 positions agree with TRBD1. The CDR3 is made up of 14 amino acids. With V trimmed by 4 bases and J by 9 bases, 4 bases remained unmatched. Germline V gives CDR1 SNHLY, CDR2 FYNNEI. Here the CDR3 reads CASSGGQGGRELFF. CDR3 coding DNA: TGTGCCAGCAGTGGGGGACAGGGGGGCCGGGAGCTGTTTTTT. Variable domain in full (rest from reference TRBV2 and TRBJ2-2): EPEVTQTPSHQVTQMGQEVILRCVPISNHLYFYWYRQILGQKVEFLVSFYNNEISEKSEIFDDQFSVERPDGSNFTLKIRSTKLEDSAMYFCASSGGQGGRELFFGEGSRLTVL.

V gene TRBV27 combines with J gene TRBJ1-5; D possibly corresponds to TRBD1 (5 bases). This CDR3 comprises 13 residues. Germline V lookup: CDR1 MNHEY, CDR2 SMNVEV (reference sequence). Trimming took off 8 bases at V and 3 bases at J, with 11 bases between the two ends. The CDR3 protein is CASGNRHNQPQHF. CDR3 in DNA: TGTGCCAGCGGGAACAGGCACAATCAGCCCCAGCATTTT.

The rearrangement joins TRBV5-1 to TRBJ1-2, with TRBD1 matching over 7 bases. J lost 6 bases, V lost 3 bases, and 17 bases had no gene match. Germline values: CDR1 SGHRS, CDR2 YFSETQ. CDR3 length: 17 amino acids. CDR3 in DNA: TGCGCCAGCAGCTCCCGGACGGGTGACAGGGCGGTTCATGGCTACACCTTC. It encodes CASSSRTGDRAVHGYTF.